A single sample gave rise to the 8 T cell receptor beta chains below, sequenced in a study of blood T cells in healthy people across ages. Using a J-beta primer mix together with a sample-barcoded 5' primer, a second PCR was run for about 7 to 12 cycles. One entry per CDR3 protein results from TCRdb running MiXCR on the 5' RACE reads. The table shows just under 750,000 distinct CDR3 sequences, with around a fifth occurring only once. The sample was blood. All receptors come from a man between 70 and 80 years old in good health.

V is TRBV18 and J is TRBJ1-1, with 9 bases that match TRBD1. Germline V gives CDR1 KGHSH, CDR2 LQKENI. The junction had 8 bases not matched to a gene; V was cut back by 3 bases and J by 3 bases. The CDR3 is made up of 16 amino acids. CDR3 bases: TGTGCCAGCTCACCGGGACAGGGCGATTCGTACACTGAAGCTTTCTTT. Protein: CASSPGQGDSYTEAFF.

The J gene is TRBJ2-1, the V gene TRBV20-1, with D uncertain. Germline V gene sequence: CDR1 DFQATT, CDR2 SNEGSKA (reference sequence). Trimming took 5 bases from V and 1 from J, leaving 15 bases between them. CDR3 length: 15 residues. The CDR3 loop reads CSAPLLTVSYNEQFF. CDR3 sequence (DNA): TGCAGTGCTCCGCTTTTGACTGTTTCCTACAATGAGCAGTTCTTC.

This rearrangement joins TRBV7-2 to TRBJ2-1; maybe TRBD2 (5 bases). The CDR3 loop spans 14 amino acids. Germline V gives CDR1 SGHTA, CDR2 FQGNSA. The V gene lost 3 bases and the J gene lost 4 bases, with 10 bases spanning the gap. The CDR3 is CASSFSTGYNEQFF. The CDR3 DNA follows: TGTGCCAGCAGCTTTAGTACGGGGTACAATGAGCAGTTCTTC.

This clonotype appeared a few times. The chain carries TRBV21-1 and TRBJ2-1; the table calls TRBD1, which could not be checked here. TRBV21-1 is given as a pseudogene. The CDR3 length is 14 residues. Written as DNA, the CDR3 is TGTGCCAGCAGCAAAGTAGGGGGCTTCTGTGAGCAGTTCTTC. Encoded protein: CASSKVGGFCEQFF.

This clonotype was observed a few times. This CDR3 reads CASSLVEGDIQYF. The CDR3 nucleotides read TGTGCCAGCAGCTTAGTTGAGGGCGACATTCAGTACTTC. The chain joins TRBV7-9 to TRBJ2-4; a weak D match, TRBD2 (5 bases). Germline V gene sequence: CDR1 SEHNR, CDR2 FQNEAQ (reference sequence). Trimming pared 1 base from V and 8 bases from J, leaving 9 bases between. The CDR3 contains 13 residues.

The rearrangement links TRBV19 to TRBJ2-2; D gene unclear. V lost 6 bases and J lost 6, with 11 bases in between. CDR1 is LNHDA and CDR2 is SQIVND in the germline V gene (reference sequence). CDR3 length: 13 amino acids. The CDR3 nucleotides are TGTGCCAGTAGCGGCTTCCCCGCCGGGGAGCTGTTTTTT. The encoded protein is CASSGFPAGELFF.

CDR3 residues: CASRRTGNPDSPLHF. CDR3 in DNA: TGTGCCAGCAGGAGGACCGGGAACCCTGACTCACCCCTCCACTTT. V and J are TRBV2 and TRBJ1-6; D not certain. V lost 6 bases, J lost 10 bases, and 19 bases lay in between. Germline loops: CDR1 SNHLY, CDR2 FYNNEI. The CDR3 loop spans 15 amino acids. The full variable domain, completed using reference TRBV2 and TRBJ1-6, is EPEVTQTPSHQVTQMGQEVILRCVPISNHLYFYWYRQILGQKVEFLVSFYNNEISEKSEIFDDQFSVERPDGSNFTLKIRSTKLEDSAMYFCASRRTGNPDSPLHFGNGTRLTVT.

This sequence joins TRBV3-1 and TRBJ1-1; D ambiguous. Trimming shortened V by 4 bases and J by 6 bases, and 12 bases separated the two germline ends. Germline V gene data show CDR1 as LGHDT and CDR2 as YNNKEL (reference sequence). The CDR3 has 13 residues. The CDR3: CASSRWTGAEAFF. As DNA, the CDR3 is TGTGCCAGCAGCCGTTGGACCGGCGCTGAAGCTTTCTTT.